This T cell receptor beta chain was sequenced for a study of immune cell composition in non-small cell lung cancer (dated 2017 in TCRdb). A note on the overall study: Histologic subtype was assigned using H&E plus p63, CK5, Napsin A and TTF-1 immunohistochemistry, mainly lung adenocarcinoma or squamous cell carcinoma. TCR-beta sequencing (Adaptive Biotechnologies) was performed on 34 paired NSCLC tumour and non-adjacent lung specimens plus 26 tumour-only specimens. A handful of tumour specimens with TCR-beta data were rare histological subtypes and were excluded from the subtype comparisons. For supplementary cohort #1, made up of around ten lung adenocarcinoma cases, paired tumour/lung TCR-beta sequencing was done and TIL populations were generated so that tumour reactivity could be assessed.

Non-adjacent lung tissue from the same patient, taken as far from the tumour as possible and at least 3 cm away, was used for the normal lung samples. Frozen aliquots of unsorted single-cell suspensions were used for genomic DNA extraction with the QIAamp DNA kit. Tissues were received within 2 hours of resection and were immediately processed into single-cell suspensions. Tissue was mechanically dissociated and enzymatically digested with DNase I, collagenase I and hyaluronidase for approximately 32 minutes at 37 °C, then filtered and RBC-lysed. This clone is considered medium-sized (0.01 to 0.1%). Its target antigen remains unknown. Within one base of it there is no much larger clone, and no base qualities were kept. A distance of 8 bases separates the germline ends of V and J, which lose 4 bases and 7 bases respectively. CDR3 length: 12 amino acids, cysteine to phenylalanine. Only the CDR3 region is kept as DNA, spanning 36 bases read in frame from base 1. From a lookup of the germline V gene (reference sequence), CDR1 and CDR2 are LNHDA and SQIVND.

A two-step multiplex PCR amplified TCR-beta CDR3 regions from genomic DNA, and the second step of the PCR added Illumina-compatible adaptors. As a commercial immunoSEQ service, TCR-beta immunosequencing was carried out on an Illumina platform. On the authors' methods: Repertoires were described by productive clonality and by Top 10 Clones, which is the percentage of T-cell templates coming from the ten most frequent sequences. Productive clonality had a range of 0 to 1, where 1 means a monoclonal population. Tumour-associated clones, identified using log10 scatter plots, were defined as sequences that made up at least 0.1% of tumour T-cell templates and were not found in the matched non-adjacent lung. Student's t-tests were used for two-group comparisons, ANOVA was used for stages, and linear regression was used for relationships, with analyses conducted in GraphPad Prism7 and R. Held by TCRdb, this immuneACCESS table contains in-frame sequences only and omits some clones. Under half of the omission traces to an unresolved V gene where checked; the cause of the rest is unknown. V, J and clone size are taken as reported in that table, and D and trimming were inferred from the DNA itself. In all, the sample holds about 7,900 clones, and 65% to 70% of those were seen once. Roughly 23% of the sample belongs to the ten largest clones.

The paper's findings and limits, for the study overall: No significant correlation was found between tumour TCR-beta clonality and smoking pack-years. Tumour-associated clones >0.5% occurred in nearly half of NSCLC cases: around a third of adenocarcinomas versus around 75% of squamous carcinomas. Across approximately 10 adenocarcinoma cases, TIL tumour reactivity correlated strongly with maximal tumour-associated clone frequency but not with overall clonality. The reactivity cohort was only roughly 9 cases, and tumour-reactive clones were not shown to share sequences with the dominant in vivo tumour-associated clones.

The chain is assembled from TRBV19 and TRBJ1-5; no D gene call is confident. Sequenced material: non-adjacent lung tissue. The clonotype comes from a human donor with non-small cell lung cancer. The CDR3 loop reads CASSTNKQPQHF. In nucleotides, the sequence is TGTGCCAGTAGTACCAACAAACAGCCCCAGCATTTT.